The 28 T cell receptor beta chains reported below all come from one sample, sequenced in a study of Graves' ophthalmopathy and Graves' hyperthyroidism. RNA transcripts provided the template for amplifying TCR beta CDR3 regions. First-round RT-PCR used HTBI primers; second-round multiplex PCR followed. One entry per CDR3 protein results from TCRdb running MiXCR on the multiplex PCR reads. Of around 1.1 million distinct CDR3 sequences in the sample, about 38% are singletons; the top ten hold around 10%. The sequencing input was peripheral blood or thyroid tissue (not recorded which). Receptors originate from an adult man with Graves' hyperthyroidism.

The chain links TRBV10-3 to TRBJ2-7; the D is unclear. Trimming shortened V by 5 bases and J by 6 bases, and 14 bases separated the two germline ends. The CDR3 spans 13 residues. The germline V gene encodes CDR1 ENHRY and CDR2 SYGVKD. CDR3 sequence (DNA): TGTGCCATCAGTTACTCGTGGGTACGCGAGCAGTACTTC. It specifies CAISYSWVREQYF.

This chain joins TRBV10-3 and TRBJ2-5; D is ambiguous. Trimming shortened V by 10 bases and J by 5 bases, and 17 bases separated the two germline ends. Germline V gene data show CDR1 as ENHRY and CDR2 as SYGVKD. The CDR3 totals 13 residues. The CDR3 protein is CATSPGRLETQYF. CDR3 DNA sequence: TGTGCCACCTCTCCGGGCAGGCTGGAGACCCAGTACTTC.

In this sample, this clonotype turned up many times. This CDR3 is CASRHRDRIYEQYF. CDR3 nucleotide sequence: TGTGCCAGTAGACACCGGGACAGGATCTACGAGCAGTACTTC. The chain uses TRBV19 and TRBJ2-7; the match to TRBD1 covers 8 bases. The trim removed 6 bases at V and 3 bases at J, leaving 7 bases unmatched. From germline, CDR1 is LNHDA and CDR2 SQIVND (reference sequence). This CDR3 is built from 14 residues.

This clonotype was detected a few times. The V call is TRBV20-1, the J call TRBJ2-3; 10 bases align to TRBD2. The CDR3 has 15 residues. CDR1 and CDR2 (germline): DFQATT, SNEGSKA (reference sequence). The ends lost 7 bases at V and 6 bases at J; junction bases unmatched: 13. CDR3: CSVKLSSGGLDTQYF. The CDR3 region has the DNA TGCAGTGTCAAGTTGTCTAGCGGGGGACTTGATACGCAGTATTTT.

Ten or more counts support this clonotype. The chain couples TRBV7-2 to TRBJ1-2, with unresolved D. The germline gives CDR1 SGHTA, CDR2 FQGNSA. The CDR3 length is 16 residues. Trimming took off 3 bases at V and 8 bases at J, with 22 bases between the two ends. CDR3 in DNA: TGTGCCAGCAGCTTTATGGTGGACCCGAGAGTAGAGGGCTACACCTTC. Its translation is CASSFMVDPRVEGYTF.

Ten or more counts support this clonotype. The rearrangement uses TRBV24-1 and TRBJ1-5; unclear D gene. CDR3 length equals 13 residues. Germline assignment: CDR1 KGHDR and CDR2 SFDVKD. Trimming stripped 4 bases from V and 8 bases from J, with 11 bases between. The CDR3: CATSDHAWEPQHF. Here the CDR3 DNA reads TGTGCCACCAGTGACCATGCTTGGGAGCCCCAGCATTTT.

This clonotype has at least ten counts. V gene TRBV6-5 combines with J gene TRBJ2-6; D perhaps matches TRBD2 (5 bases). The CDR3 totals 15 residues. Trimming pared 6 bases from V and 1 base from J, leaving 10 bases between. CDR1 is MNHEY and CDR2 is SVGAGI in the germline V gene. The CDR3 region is CASRPPGSGANVLTF. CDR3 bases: TGTGCCAGCAGACCACCGGGATCTGGGGCCAACGTCCTGACTTTC.

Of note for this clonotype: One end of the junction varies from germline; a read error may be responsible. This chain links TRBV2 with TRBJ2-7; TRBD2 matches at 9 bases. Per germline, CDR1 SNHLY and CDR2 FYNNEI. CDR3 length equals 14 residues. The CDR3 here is CASSHSGRLYERYF. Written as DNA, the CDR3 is TGTGCCAGCAGTCATAGCGGGAGACTGTACGAGCGGTACTTC.

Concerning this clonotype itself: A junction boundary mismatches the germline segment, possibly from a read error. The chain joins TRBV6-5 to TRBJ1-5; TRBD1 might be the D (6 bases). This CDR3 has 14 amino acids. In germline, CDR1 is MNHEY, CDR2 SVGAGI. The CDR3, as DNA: TGTGTCAGCACTCGAGGGGCAGGGGACCAGCCCCAGCATTTT. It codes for CVSTRGAGDQPQHF.

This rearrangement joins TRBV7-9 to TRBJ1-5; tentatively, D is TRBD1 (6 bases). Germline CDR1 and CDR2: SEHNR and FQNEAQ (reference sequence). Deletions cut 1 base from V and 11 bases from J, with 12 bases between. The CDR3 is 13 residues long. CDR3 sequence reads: CASSLEGGETQHF. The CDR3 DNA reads TGTGCCAGCAGCTTAGAGGGGGGAGAGACCCAGCATTTT.

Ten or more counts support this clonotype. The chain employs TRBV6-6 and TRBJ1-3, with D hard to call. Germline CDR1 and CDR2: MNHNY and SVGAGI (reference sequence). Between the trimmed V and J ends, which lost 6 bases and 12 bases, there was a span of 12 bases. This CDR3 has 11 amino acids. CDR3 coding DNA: TGTGCCAGCAGCTCGACCTGGGACATATATTTT. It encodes CASSSTWDIYF.

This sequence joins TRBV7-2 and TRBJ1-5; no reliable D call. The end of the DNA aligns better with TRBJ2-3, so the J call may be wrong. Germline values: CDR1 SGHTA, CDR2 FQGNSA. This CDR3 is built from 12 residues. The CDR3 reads CASSRLEDTQYF. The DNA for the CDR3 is TGTGCCAGCAGCCGGCTCGAAGATACGCAGTATTTT.

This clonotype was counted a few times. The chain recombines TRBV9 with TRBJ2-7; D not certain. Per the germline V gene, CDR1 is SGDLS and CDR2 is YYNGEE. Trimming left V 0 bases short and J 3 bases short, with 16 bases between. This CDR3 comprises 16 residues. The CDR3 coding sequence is TGTGCCAGCAGCGTAGCTCCCCGGGCCGGATACTACGAGCAGTACTTC. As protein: CASSVAPRAGYYEQYF. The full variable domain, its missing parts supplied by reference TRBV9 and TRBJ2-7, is DSGVTQTPKHLITATGQRVTLRCSPRSGDLSVYWYQQSLDQGLQFLIQYYNGEERAKGNILERFSAQQFPDLHSELNLSSLELGDSALYFCASSVAPRAGYYEQYFGPGTRLTVT.

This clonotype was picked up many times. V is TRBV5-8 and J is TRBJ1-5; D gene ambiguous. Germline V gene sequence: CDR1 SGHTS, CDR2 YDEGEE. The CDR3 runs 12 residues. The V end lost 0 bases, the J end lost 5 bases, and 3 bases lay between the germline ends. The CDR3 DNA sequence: TGTGCCAGCAGCTTGGATCATCAGCCCCAGCATTTT. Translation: CASSLDHQPQHF.

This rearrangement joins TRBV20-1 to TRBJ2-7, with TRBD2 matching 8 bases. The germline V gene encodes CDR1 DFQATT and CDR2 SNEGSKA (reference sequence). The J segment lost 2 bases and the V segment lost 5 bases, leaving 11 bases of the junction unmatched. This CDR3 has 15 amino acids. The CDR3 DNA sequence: TGCAGTGCTCTCCGGGGTAGCGGGATGACCTACGAGCAGTACTTC. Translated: CSALRGSGMTYEQYF.

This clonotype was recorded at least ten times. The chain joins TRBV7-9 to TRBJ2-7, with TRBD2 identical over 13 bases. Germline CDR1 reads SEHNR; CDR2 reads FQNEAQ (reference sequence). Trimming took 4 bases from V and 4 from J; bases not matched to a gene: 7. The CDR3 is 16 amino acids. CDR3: CASSSPGLAGRYEQYF. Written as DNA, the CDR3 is TGTGCCAGCAGCTCTCCGGGACTAGCGGGGAGGTACGAGCAGTACTTC.

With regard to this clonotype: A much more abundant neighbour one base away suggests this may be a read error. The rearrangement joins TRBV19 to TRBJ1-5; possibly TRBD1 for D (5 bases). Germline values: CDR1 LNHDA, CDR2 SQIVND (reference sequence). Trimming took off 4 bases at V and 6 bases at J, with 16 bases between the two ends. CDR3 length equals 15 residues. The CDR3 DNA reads TGTGCCAGTAGTAGAGGGGCAGATTACAGTCAGCCCCAGCATTTT. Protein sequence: CASSRGADYSQPQHF.

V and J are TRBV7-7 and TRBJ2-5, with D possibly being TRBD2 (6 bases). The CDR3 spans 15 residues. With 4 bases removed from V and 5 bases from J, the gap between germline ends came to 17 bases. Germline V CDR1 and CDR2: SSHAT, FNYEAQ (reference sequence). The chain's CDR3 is CASSSTAGSIETQYF. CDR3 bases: TGTGCCAGCAGCTCAACAGCCGGGAGTATCGAGACCCAGTACTTC.

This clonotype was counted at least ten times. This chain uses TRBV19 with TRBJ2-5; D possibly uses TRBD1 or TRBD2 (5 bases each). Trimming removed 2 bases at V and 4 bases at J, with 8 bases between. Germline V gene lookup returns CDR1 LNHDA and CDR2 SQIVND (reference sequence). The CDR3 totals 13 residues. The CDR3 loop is CASSISGAETQYF. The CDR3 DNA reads TGTGCCAGTAGTATATCCGGGGCAGAGACCCAGTACTTC.

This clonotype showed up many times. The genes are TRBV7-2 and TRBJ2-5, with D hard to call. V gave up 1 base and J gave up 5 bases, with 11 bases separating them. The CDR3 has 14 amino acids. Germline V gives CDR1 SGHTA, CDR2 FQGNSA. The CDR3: CASSLVGNRETQYF. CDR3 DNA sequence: TGTGCCAGCAGCTTAGTTGGGAACCGGGAGACCCAGTACTTC. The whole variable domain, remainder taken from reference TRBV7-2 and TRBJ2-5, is GAGVSQSPSNKVTEKGKDVELRCDPISGHTALYWYRQSLGQGLEFLIYFQGNSAPDKSGLPSDRFSAERTGGSVSTLTIQRTQQEDSAVYLCASSLVGNRETQYFGPGTRLLVL.

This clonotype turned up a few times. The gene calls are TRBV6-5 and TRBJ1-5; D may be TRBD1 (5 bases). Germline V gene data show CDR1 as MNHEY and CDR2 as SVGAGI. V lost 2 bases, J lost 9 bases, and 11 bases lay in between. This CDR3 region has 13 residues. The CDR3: CASSYGGGRPQHF. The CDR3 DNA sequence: TGTGCCAGCAGTTACGGGGGGGGGAGGCCCCAGCATTTT.

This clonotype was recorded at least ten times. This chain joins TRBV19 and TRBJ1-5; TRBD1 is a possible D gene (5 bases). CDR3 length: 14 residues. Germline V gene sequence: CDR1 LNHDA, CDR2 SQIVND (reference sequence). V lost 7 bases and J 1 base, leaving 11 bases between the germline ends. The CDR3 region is CASIDRPSNQPQHF. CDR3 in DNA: TGTGCCAGTATCGACAGACCAAGCAATCAGCCCCAGCATTTT.

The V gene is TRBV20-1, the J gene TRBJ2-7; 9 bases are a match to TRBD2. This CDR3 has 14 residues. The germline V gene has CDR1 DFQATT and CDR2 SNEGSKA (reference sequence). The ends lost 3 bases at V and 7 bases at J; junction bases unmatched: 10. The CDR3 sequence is CSARPSGNYNEQYF. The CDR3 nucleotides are TGCAGTGCTAGGCCTAGCGGGAACTACAATGAGCAGTACTTC.

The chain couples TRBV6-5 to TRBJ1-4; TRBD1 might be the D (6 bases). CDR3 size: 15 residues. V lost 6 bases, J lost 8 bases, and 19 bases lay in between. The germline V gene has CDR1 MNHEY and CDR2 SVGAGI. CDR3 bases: TGTGCCAGCAGAAAGGGTGCAGGGGAGTACGAAAAACTGTTTTTT. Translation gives CASRKGAGEYEKLFF.

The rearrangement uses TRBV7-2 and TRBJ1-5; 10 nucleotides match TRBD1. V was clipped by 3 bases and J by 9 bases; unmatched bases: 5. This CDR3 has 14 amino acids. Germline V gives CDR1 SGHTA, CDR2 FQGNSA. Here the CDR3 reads CASSFDRGLSPQHF. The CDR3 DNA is TGTGCCAGCAGCTTCGACAGGGGGCTTTCGCCCCAGCATTTT.

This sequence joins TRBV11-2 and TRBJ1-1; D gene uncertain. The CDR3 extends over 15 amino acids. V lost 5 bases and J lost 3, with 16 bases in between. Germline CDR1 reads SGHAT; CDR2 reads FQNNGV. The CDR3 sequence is CASSQRFGFHTEAFF. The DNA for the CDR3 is TGTGCCAGCAGCCAACGGTTTGGATTCCACACTGAAGCTTTCTTT.

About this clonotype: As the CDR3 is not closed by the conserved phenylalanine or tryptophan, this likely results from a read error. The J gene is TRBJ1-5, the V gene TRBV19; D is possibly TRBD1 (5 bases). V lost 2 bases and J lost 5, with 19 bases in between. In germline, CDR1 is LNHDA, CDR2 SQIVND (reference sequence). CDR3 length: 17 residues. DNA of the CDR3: TGTGCCAGTAGTATATTGCGGGGTTCGGGGGGAGATCAGCCCCAGCATTCT. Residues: CASSILRGSGGDQPQHS.

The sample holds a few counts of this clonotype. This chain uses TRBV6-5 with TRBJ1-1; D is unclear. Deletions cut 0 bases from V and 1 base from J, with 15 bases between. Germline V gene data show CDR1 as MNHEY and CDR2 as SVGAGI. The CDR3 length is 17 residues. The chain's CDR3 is CASSYSRASAKNTEAFF. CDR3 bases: TGTGCCAGCAGTTACTCGAGGGCGTCAGCCAAGAACACTGAAGCTTTCTTT.